A selection of T cell receptor beta chains follows, all from one sample in a study of cytomegalovirus exposure and HLA in healthy donors. Profiled with immunoSEQ multiplex PCR; TCRdb holds only in-frame clones, not every one. There are tens of thousands of clones in the sample; about 85% occur only once, and 20% to 25% lies in the top ten. Sequencing used PBMCs. Receptors were obtained from a man aged 18 to 30 in good health and CMV-seropositive. Each CDR3 is given with its conserved first and last residue. The order of the fields is clone size, V gene, J gene, CDR3 protein. Only part of the rows carry a size: once, few, many, or a class if the clone is expanded.

.	TRBV7-9	TRBJ1-1	CASSSFDMNTEAFF
once	TRBV27	TRBJ1-4	CASSPDTPGNEKLFF
few	TRBV2	TRBJ2-7	CASTLLREGEQYF
.	TRBV5-6	TRBJ1-2	CASSSVLQGANRDGYTF
.	TRBV30	TRBJ2-5	CAWSGTALETQYF
.	TRBV5-1	TRBJ2-2	CASSLIRRGTGELFF
.	TRBV5-4	TRBJ2-1	CASSFVELRNEQFF
.	TRBV7-9	TRBJ2-2	CASSYLAGETGELFF
.	TRBV7-9	TRBJ2-5	CASSLVPGQQETQYF
.	TRBV7-8	TRBJ2-4	CASSLASSGGDWKNIQYF
.	TRBV10-2	TRBJ2-5	CASSAVAQETQYF
once	TRBV5-1	TRBJ2-1	CASSLGGLAVNEQFF
.	TRBV6-6	TRBJ2-1	CATRAGYNEQFF
.	TRBV5-1	TRBJ1-4	CASSLGQFNEKLFF